These T cell receptor beta chains were read from a single sample in a study of OX40 agonist ivuxolimab in advanced cancers. This table comes from immunoSEQ multiplex PCR, and its TCRdb copy is limited to in-frame clones, with some not included. Among 30,000 to 40,000 clones listed, around 85% were seen once. The sequencing here drew on CD4+ or CD8+ T cells sorted from blood, taken in a trial of the OX40 agonist ivuxolimab. These receptors were taken from an adult with an advanced solid tumor such as melanoma, head and neck, liver or kidney cancer. Each CDR3 is given with its conserved first and last residue. A D gene is named only where the DNA matches it firmly. Clone size is not always given. Where it is, it says once, few, many or a class for expanded clones.

J gene | V gene | D gene | clone size | CDR3 protein | CDR3 DNA
TRBJ2-7 | TRBV5-4 | TRBD1 | . | CASSLGQGVDEQYF | TGTGCCAGCAGCTTGGGACAGGGGGTCGACGAGCAGTACTTC
TRBJ2-1 | TRBV6-5 | TRBD2 | . | CASRGEGLYNEQFF | TGTGCCAGCAGGGGGGAGGGCCTTTACAATGAGCAGTTCTTC
TRBJ2-3 | TRBV28 | . | few | CASLGRTTDTQYF | TGTGCCAGTCTGGGACGAACCACAGATACGCAGTATTTT
TRBJ2-5 | TRBV9 | . | . | CASSPRPPPQETQYF | TGTGCCAGCAGCCCTCGTCCACCCCCACAAGAGACCCAGTACTTC
TRBJ2-7 | TRBV7-9 | TRBD2 | . | CASSPGLAGREQYF | TGTGCCAGCAGCCCCGGACTAGCGGGGCGTGAGCAGTACTTC
TRBJ2-7 | TRBV21-1 | . | . | CASSKGIGAWAYEQYF | TGTGCCAGCAGCAAAGGGATCGGCGCTTGGGCCTACGAGCAGTACTTC
TRBJ2-7 | TRBV5-8 | . | . | CASSPPTGRSSYEQYF | TGTGCCAGCAGCCCCCCCACAGGGAGGAGCTCCTACGAGCAGTACTTC
TRBJ2-2 | TRBV6-1 | . | . | CASTDTANTGELFF | TGTGCCAGCACAGATACAGCGAACACCGGGGAGCTGTTTTTT
TRBJ2-2 | TRBV29-1 | . | . | CSVEATGAARGELFF | TGCAGCGTTGAAGCCACCGGGGCAGCCCGAGGGGAGCTGTTTTTT
TRBJ1-5 | TRBV2 | TRBD1 | medium-sized | CASSSGTESLPQHF | TGTGCCAGCAGTTCGGGGACAGAGTCTTTGCCCCAGCATTTT
TRBJ2-5 | TRBV5-1 | . | . | CASSLTTGAAETQYF | TGCGCCAGCAGCCTGACAACTGGGGCTGCGGAGACCCAGTACTTC
TRBJ2-3 | TRBV15 | . | . | CATNRASTDTQYF | TGTGCCACCAACAGGGCCTCCACAGATACGCAGTATTTT
TRBJ2-1 | TRBV15 | . | . | CATSRGEVLEQFF | TGTGCCACCAGCAGAGGGGAGGTACTTGAGCAGTTCTTC
TRBJ1-1 | TRBV5-5 | . | . | CASSMAWTNTEAFF | TGTGCCAGCAGCATGGCCTGGACGAACACTGAAGCTTTCTTT
TRBJ2-3 | TRBV28 | . | . | CASSRALTDTQYF | TGTGCCAGCAGTCGGGCCCTCACAGATACGCAGTATTTT
TRBJ1-1 | TRBV7-2 | TRBD1 | . | CASSQTGAGTAFF | TGTGCCAGCAGCCAGACAGGGGCCGGCACGGCTTTCTTT